This TCR beta chain was obtained from a study of blood T cell repertoires in COVID-19. V was cut by 5 bases and J by 2 bases, with 6 bases left in between. The CDR3 runs 13 residues. Authors' analysis steps: Researchers report that nucleated cell counts were estimated from reference gene primer amplification. Method: immunoSEQ multiplex PCR; TCRdb's copy keeps in-frame clones and lacks some. From that table come the V and J calls and clone size; the DNA was used to work out D and trimming. This table has 300,000 to 350,000 clones, 88% appearing once. Sequencing input: PBMCs or T cells enriched from blood (not recorded which). This chain links TRBV12-3 or TRBV12-4 with TRBJ1-4; TRBD1 might be the D (5 bases). This TCR was recovered from a man aged 30 to 39 who had recovered from COVID-19. CDR3 nucleotide sequence: TGTGCCAGCAGTCGGGGGACTAATGAAAAACTGTTTTTT. It yields the protein CASSRGTNEKLFF.